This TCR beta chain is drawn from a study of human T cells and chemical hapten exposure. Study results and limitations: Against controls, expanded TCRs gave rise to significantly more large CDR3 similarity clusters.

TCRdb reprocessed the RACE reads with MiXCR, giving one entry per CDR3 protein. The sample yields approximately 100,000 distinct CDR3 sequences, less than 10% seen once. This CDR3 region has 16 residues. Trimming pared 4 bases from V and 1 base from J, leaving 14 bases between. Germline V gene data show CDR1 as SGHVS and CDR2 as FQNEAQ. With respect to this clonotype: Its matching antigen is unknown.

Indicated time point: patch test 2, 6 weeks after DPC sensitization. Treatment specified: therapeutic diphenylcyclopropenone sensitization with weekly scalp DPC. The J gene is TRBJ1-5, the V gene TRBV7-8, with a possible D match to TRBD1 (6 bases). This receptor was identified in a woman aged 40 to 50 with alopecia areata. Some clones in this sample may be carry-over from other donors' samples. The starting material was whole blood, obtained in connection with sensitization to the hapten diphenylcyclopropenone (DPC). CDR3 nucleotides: TGTGCCAGCAGCTCCCTCGGGGGCGCGAGCAATCAGCCCCAGCATTTT. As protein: CASSSLGGASNQPQHF.